This TCR beta chain comes out of a study of T cells in tuberculosis. This CDR3 region has 17 residues. The junction had 10 bases not matched to a gene; V was cut back by 4 bases and J by 0 bases. Germline assignment: CDR1 SGDLS and CDR2 YYNGEE. The table came from immunoSEQ multiplex PCR; TCRdb's copy has only in-frame clones and leaves some out. The sample has fewer than 40,000 clones, under 95% seen once. Time point in this sample: new active TB diagnosis, blood taken before or within 7 days of starting treatment. HIV-seronegative South African adults aged 18 years or older had newly diagnosed active tuberculosis. Each patient had positive sputum smear microscopy and/or positive culture. Comment on this clone: Its antigen is not known.

Study-wide results and limits: Active tuberculosis cases were adults; controls were adolescents.

The TCR was taken from an adult with tuberculosis. This chain uses TRBV9 with TRBJ2-1; 7 bases agree with TRBD2. The sample here was PBMCs, taken at tuberculosis diagnosis. The chain's CDR3 is CASSPLGGGISYNEQFF. The CDR3 bases are TGTGCCAGCAGCCCACTCGGCGGGGGAATCTCCTACAATGAGCAGTTCTTC.